The 20 T cell receptor beta chains below all came from one sample that was sequenced in a study of PD-1 blockade in mismatch repair-deficient tumors. Their antigen targets remain unknown. Specified time point: approximately 11-day in vitro stimulation with candidate neoantigen peptide 2. Sequencing used immunoSEQ multiplex PCR; TCRdb keeps in-frame clones, though not all of them. The profile shows over 9,000 clones, around 88% of them singletons. The sample in question was cells cultured in vitro, obtained from a patient treated with pembrolizumab. These receptors all come from an adult with mismatch repair-deficient cancer.

This chain uses TRBV7-3 with TRBJ2-3; the D is unclear. The V end lost 3 bases, the J end lost 1 base, and 5 bases lay between the germline ends. The germline CDR1 and CDR2 sequences are SGHTA and FQGTGA. CDR3 length: 13 amino acids. The CDR3 DNA sequence: TGTGCCAGCAGCTTCCTTGGCACAGATACGCAGTATTTT. Encoded protein: CASSFLGTDTQYF.

The chain recombines TRBV18 with TRBJ2-7; unclear D gene. Trimming took 2 bases from V and 2 from J, leaving 16 bases between them. Germline V CDR1 and CDR2: KGHSH, LQKENI. The CDR3 has 16 amino acids. CDR3 protein: CASSPISPGQTYEQYF. For the CDR3, the DNA is TGTGCCAGCTCACCAATCTCTCCGGGCCAGACCTACGAGCAGTACTTC.

The rearrangement uses TRBV11-3 and TRBJ2-1; 9 bases are shared with TRBD2. V lost 1 base to trimming and J lost 8 bases; unmatched junction nucleotides: 9. The germline V gene encodes CDR1 SGHNT and CDR2 YENEEA. CDR3 length equals 16 residues. This chain's CDR3 is CASSLAPAGGRYEQFF. The CDR3 DNA reads as TGTGCCAGCAGCTTAGCCCCCGCGGGAGGGCGGTATGAGCAGTTCTTC.

This clone was observed a few times. The chain employs TRBV28 and TRBJ1-1; 7 bases line up with TRBD1. Germline V gives CDR1 MDHEN, CDR2 SYDVKM. CDR3 length: 15 residues. V trimming: 5 bases; J trimming: 6 bases; junction bases outside the gene matches: 12. The CDR3 protein is CASSTIDRDASEAFF. CDR3 DNA: TGTGCCAGCAGTACTATCGACAGGGACGCTTCTGAAGCTTTCTTT. Using reference TRBV28 and TRBJ1-1 for the parts outside the CDR3, the full variable domain is DVKVTQSSRYLVKRTGEKVFLECVQDMDHENMFWYRQDPGLGLRLIYFSYDVKMKEKGDIPEGYSVSREKKERFSLILESASTNQTSMYLCASSTIDRDASEAFFGQGTRLTVV.

J is TRBJ2-1 and V is TRBV28; 9 bases match TRBD2. Germline trimming cut 6 bases from V and 3 bases from J; bases unmatched to any gene: 6. Per the germline V gene, CDR1 is MDHEN and CDR2 is SYDVKM. The CDR3 runs to 15 residues. The CDR3 protein is CASRTLAGYYNEQFF. CDR3 sequence (DNA): TGTGCCAGCAGAACACTAGCGGGTTACTACAATGAGCAGTTCTTC.

The rearrangement uses TRBV6-1 and TRBJ1-5; the D is unclear. Germline V lookup: CDR1 MNHNS, CDR2 SASEGT. There are 15 residues in the CDR3. The V and J ends lost 0 bases and 2 bases respectively, with 8 bases between them. The CDR3 DNA is TGTGCCAGCAGTGAAGCAGGCTGGGGCAATCAGCCCCAGCATTTT. It codes for CASSEAGWGNQPQHF.

The gene calls are TRBV7-6 and TRBJ2-7, with D perhaps given as TRBD1 or TRBD2 (5 bases each). The ends were cut back, 0 bases at V and 5 bases at J, with 17 bases in the middle. In germline, CDR1 is SGHVS, CDR2 FNYEAQ. This CDR3 is 16 amino acids long. The CDR3 DNA reads as TGTGCCAGCAGCTTAGCGAGGGACCCCTCATGGGACGAGCAGTACTTC. This codes for CASSLARDPSWDEQYF.

The chain is built from TRBV29-1 and TRBJ1-1; D is unresolved. The length of the CDR3 is 10 residues. V lost 7 bases and J lost 1, with 4 bases in between. Germline V gives CDR1 SQVTM, CDR2 ANQGSEA. This CDR3 is CSGGNTEAFF. The CDR3, as DNA: TGCAGCGGAGGGAACACTGAAGCTTTCTTT.

V usage is TRBV10-3 and J usage is TRBJ1-2; maybe TRBD1 (5 bases). CDR3 length: 15 residues. V dropped 7 bases and J dropped 0 bases, with 15 bases sitting between them. The germline V gene encodes CDR1 ENHRY and CDR2 SYGVKD. In DNA form, the CDR3 reads TGTGCCATCAAACCGGGACTTACCACTAACTATGGCTACACCTTC. Protein product: CAIKPGLTTNYGYTF.

The chain is built from TRBV27 and TRBJ1-5; weak D call: TRBD1 (5 bases). V was trimmed by 3 bases and J by 3 bases, leaving 12 bases between them. This CDR3 is built from 15 residues. Germline-derived CDR1 and CDR2 are MNHEY and SMNVEV (reference sequence). The CDR3 DNA reads as TGTGCCAGCAGTTTTCGGGCAGGGATCAATCAGCCCCAGCATTTT. Translating it yields CASSFRAGINQPQHF.

The V and J genes are TRBV7-8 and TRBJ1-5; 10 bases are a match to TRBD1. V lost 5 bases, J lost 3 bases, and 4 bases stayed unmatched. The CDR3 consists of 15 residues. Germline V gene data show CDR1 as SGHVS and CDR2 as FQNEAQ. The CDR3 spells CASSRDRGNNQPQHF. The DNA of the CDR3 is TGTGCCAGCAGCCGGGACAGGGGAAACAATCAGCCCCAGCATTTT.

This clone occurred a few times. The DNA of the CDR3 is TGCGCCAGCAGCTTGTCCAGGAGAGGTGTAATTGGGGAGACCCAGTACTTC. It specifies CASSLSRRGVIGETQYF. The rearrangement links TRBV5-1 to TRBJ2-5; D remains unclear. Germline lookup yields CDR1 SGHRS and CDR2 YFSETQ. The CDR3 has 17 amino acids. Trimming left V 1 base short and J 5 bases short, with 21 bases between.

The table lists this clone with a count of one. This sequence joins TRBV28 and TRBJ2-5; D is undetermined. The V gene's germline CDR1 is MDHEN and CDR2 SYDVKM. Trimming took off 11 bases at V and 1 base at J, with 11 bases between the two ends. The CDR3 extends over 12 amino acids. The CDR3 here is CACLGSQETQYF. In DNA, the CDR3 is TGTGCCTGTCTGGGCTCCCAAGAGACCCAGTACTTC.

The count of this clone is one. This chain joins TRBV5-8 and TRBJ2-1, with 7 bases matching TRBD1. With 4 bases clipped from V and 0 bases from J, the junction kept 7 bases outside the gene matches. Per germline, CDR1 SGHTS and CDR2 YDEGEE. The CDR3 runs to 16 residues. CDR3 residues: CASSGGQLGSYNEQFF. The CDR3 coding sequence is TGTGCCAGCAGCGGGGGACAGTTGGGCTCCTACAATGAGCAGTTCTTC. Full variable domain (missing parts from reference TRBV5-8 and TRBJ2-1): EAGVTQSPTHLIKTRGQQATLRCSPISGHTSVYWYQQALGLGLQFLLWYDEGEERNRGNFPPRFSGRQFPNYSSELNVNALELEDSALYLCASSGGQLGSYNEQFFGPGTRLTVL.

The gene calls are TRBV5-1 and TRBJ2-2; D perhaps matches TRBD1 (6 bases). Per germline, CDR1 SGHRS and CDR2 YFSETQ. The CDR3 is 16 amino acids. V lost 2 bases and J 0 bases, leaving 11 bases between the germline ends. CDR3 protein: CASSFTTGSNTGELFF. The CDR3 DNA sequence: TGCGCCAGCAGCTTCACGACAGGCTCGAACACCGGGGAGCTGTTTTTT.

This chain links TRBV5-1 with TRBJ2-3; the match to TRBD1 covers 9 bases. Germline V gene sequence: CDR1 SGHRS, CDR2 YFSETQ. There are 16 residues in the CDR3. The J segment lost 7 bases and the V segment lost 3 bases, leaving 12 bases of the junction unmatched. The CDR3 bases are TGCGCCAGCAGCTGGTCCGGGACAGGGCCCCCCTATACGCAGTATTTT. This translates into CASSWSGTGPPYTQYF. Using reference TRBV5-1 and TRBJ2-3 for the parts outside the CDR3, the full variable domain is KAGVTQTPRYLIKTRGQQVTLSCSPISGHRSVSWYQQTPGQGLQFLFEYFSETQRNKGNFPGRFSGRQFSNSRSEMNVSTLELGDSALYLCASSWSGTGPPYTQYFGPGTRLTVL.

The rearrangement links TRBV28 to TRBJ2-1; 13 bases are a match to TRBD2. The CDR3 is 16 amino acids. Germline V lookup: CDR1 MDHEN, CDR2 SYDVKM. V lost 3 bases and J lost 8; bases outside the gene matches: 7. The CDR3, as DNA: TGTGCCAGCAGTTTTTTACTAGCGGGAGGGGACTATGAGCAGTTCTTC. Its translation: CASSFLLAGGDYEQFF.

The V and J genes are TRBV19 and TRBJ2-5; 12 nucleotides match TRBD2. The junction had 17 bases not matched to a gene; V was cut back by 7 bases and J by 2 bases. Per germline, CDR1 LNHDA and CDR2 SQIVND (reference sequence). The CDR3 is 19 residues long. CDR3 bases: TGTGCCAGTACCTCTTTGGGACTAGCGGGCGGAACGGGGCAAGAGACCCAGTACTTC. It yields the protein CASTSLGLAGGTGQETQYF.

This clone was seen only once. The rearrangement uses TRBV4-1 and TRBJ2-3; no reliable D call. CDR3 length: 15 residues. V gave up 3 bases and J gave up 0 bases, with 10 bases separating them. Germline V lookup: CDR1 MGHRA, CDR2 YSYEKL. The CDR3 DNA sequence: TGCGCCAGCAGCCATAGCAGCCTGAGCACAGATACGCAGTATTTT. This encodes CASSHSSLSTDTQYF.

This clone is classed as large. The V call is TRBV9, the J call TRBJ1-2; D gene uncertain. The germline V gene encodes CDR1 SGDLS and CDR2 YYNGEE. The CDR3 is made up of 14 amino acids. V lost 0 bases and J lost 4, with 10 bases in between. The DNA for the CDR3 is TGTGCCAGCAGCGTAGGATTTGGTGGCTATGGCTACACCTTC. Its protein product is CASSVGFGGYGYTF.